The source of this T cell receptor (beta chain) is a study of blood T cell repertoires in COVID-19 (dated by TCRdb to the early 2020s). As for the study more broadly: Samples covering the acute and convalescent phases of COVID-19 were provided by collaborators in the United States, Italy and Spain. The material from the prospective study consisted of cDNA or gDNA derived from T cells, B-cell-depleted T cells, or PBMCs. The repertoires were released in a freely available public database meant as a resource for research on the immune response to SARS-CoV-2. Samples came from the ongoing ImmuneRACE study (first 160 participants) plus 1,254 subjects from 6 global collaborators. The sample metadata nearly always contained a de-identified subject ID, COVID-19 status, age in years and sex. Where available, HLA class I and class II types were taken from metadata supplied by the sample provider and were not determined by assay-based typing. The dataset comprised deeply sampled blood TCRbeta repertoires from subjects exposed to, actively infected with, or recovered from COVID-19.

TCRbeta CDR3 regions were amplified from genomic DNA using the immunoSEQ Assay, a bias-controlled multiplex PCR. For the original study's pipeline: The number of nucleated cells in each sample was estimated from the amplification of reference gene primers within the assay. To quantify the absolute abundance of each unique TCRbeta CDR3 rearrangement, sequence reads were collapsed and filtered. For each sample, productive Simpson clonality was calculated as the square root of Simpson's diversity index across productive rearrangements. Not all clones reach the TCRdb copy of this immuneACCESS table, which keeps in-frame sequences only. Checked studies attribute under half of the gap to unresolved V genes and leave the rest unexplained. The V and J calls and clone size were taken over from that table, and D and trimming were inferred from the DNA. The sample contains around 140,000 clones, about 76% of them found a single time. The ten most abundant clones make up about 8.4% of the sample.

The collaborating institutions used their own protocols to collect whole blood in K2EDTA tubes. Collaborator samples were shipped for TCRbeta analysis as frozen whole blood, isolated PBMCs, or DNA extracted from either sample type. CDR1 and CDR2 are read off the germline V gene as SQVTM and ANQGSEA. The CDR3 runs 14 residues from the cysteine to the phenylalanine. Kept here is only the CDR3 DNA, which spans 42 bases and is read in frame from base 1. V loses 6 bases, J loses 0 bases, and the germline ends lie 14 bases apart. General findings and caveats noted by the study authors: Clinical and demographic metadata were provided uncurated, with the amount varying by source and participant.

On this clone: This clone's antigen is unknown. Nothing much larger sits one base from this clone, and base qualities are not available.

The chain couples TRBV29-1 to TRBJ1-1; perhaps TRBD1 is the D gene, with 5 bases matching. The sample consisted of peripheral blood. The sequence came from a woman aged 55-69 years with active or convalescent COVID-19. The bases read TGCAGCGTGACCATCGGGGGGATGAACACTGAAGCTTTCTTT. Translated, it gives CSVTIGGMNTEAFF.